The 30 T cell receptor beta chains presented below share a single source sample, sequenced in a study of breast tumors, draining lymph nodes, adjacent tissues. Each CDR3 protein gets one entry after TCRdb re-called the multiplex PCR reads with MiXCR. The table has some 85,000 distinct CDR3 sequences, more than 25% seen once; the top ten hold around 8.1%. Breast cancer patients provided tissue from their axillary draining lymph nodes. The specimen sequenced was axillary lymph node tissue. The receptors were gathered from a female donor with breast cancer. Some clones in this sample may be carry-over from other donors' samples.

V is TRBV4-3 and J is TRBJ2-1, with 9 nucleotides matching TRBD1. CDR1 and CDR2 (germline): LGHNA, YSLEER. Losses at the gene ends were 3 bases for V and 7 bases for J; bases not matched to a gene: 7. This CDR3 has 15 residues. The CDR3 DNA reads as TGCGCCAGCAGCCAGAGGGGACAGGGACGGAATGAGCAGTTCTTC. Amino acids: CASSQRGQGRNEQFF.

The sample holds many counts of this clonotype. As DNA, the CDR3 is TGTGCCATCAGCCGGGACCAGGCTCATCCTGAGCAGTTCTTC. It specifies CAISRDQAHPEQFF. V gene TRBV10-3 combines with J gene TRBJ2-1; D might be TRBD1 or TRBD2, each matching 5 bases. The CDR3 contains 14 residues. With 6 bases removed from V and 9 bases from J, the gap between germline ends came to 18 bases. Germline assignment: CDR1 ENHRY and CDR2 SYGVKD.

There are many counts of this clonotype. Its ends do not fully match the called genes, so a read error is possible. The chain carries TRBV10-3 and TRBJ1-6; D ambiguous. Per germline, CDR1 ENHRY and CDR2 SYGVKD. The CDR3 has 14 amino acids. In DNA, the CDR3 is TGTGCCACCTCTCAGCGGGCCTACAATTCACCCCTCCACTTT. Protein product: CATSQRAYNSPLHF.

Remarks on this clonotype: This may arise from a read error, as a much more abundant clone is one base away. The chain carries TRBV6-2 or TRBV6-3 and TRBJ2-2; 12 nucleotides line up with TRBD1. Germline V lookup: CDR1 MNHEY, CDR2 SVGEGT. The CDR3 is 16 residues long. The CDR3 sequence: CASTRRGTGGTGEPFF. CDR3 DNA: TGTGCCAGCACCCGACGCGGGACAGGGGGCACCGGGGAGCCGTTTTTT.

This clonotype was seen repeatedly, ten times or more. The rearrangement joins TRBV9 to TRBJ1-4; perhaps TRBD1 as D (5 bases). V lost 4 bases and J 6 bases, leaving 16 bases between the germline ends. This CDR3 contains 15 residues. CDR1 and CDR2 (germline): SGDLS, YYNGEE. The CDR3 sequence is CASSLTAGGDEKLFF. The CDR3 DNA is TGTGCCAGCAGCCTAACGGCGGGGGGGGATGAAAAACTGTTTTTT.

This clonotype was seen at least ten times. This chain connects TRBV27 to TRBJ1-5; the match to TRBD1 covers 11 bases. The CDR3 covers 17 residues. Germline CDR1 reads MNHEY; CDR2 reads SMNVEV (reference sequence). V shed 6 bases, J shed 4 bases, and the junction held 11 bases outside the gene matches. CDR3 in DNA: TGTGCCAGCAGCCCGGTAGGTGGGACAGGGGGAAATCAGCCCCAGCATTTT. Translated: CASSPVGGTGGNQPQHF.

This chain links TRBV24-1 with TRBJ2-1, with TRBD2 identical over 16 bases. In germline, CDR1 is KGHDR, CDR2 SFDVKD. Trimming removed 6 bases from V and 10 bases from J; junction bases left unmatched: 8. CDR3 length: 16 amino acids. The CDR3 DNA sequence: TGTGCCACCAGTTTAACCGGGACTAGCGGGAGGGCCGAGCAGTTCTTC. It encodes CATSLTGTSGRAEQFF.

The rearrangement links TRBV6-4 to TRBJ2-3, with D unresolved. The CDR3 spans 8 residues. Germline assignment: CDR1 MRHNA and CDR2 SNTAGT. V was cut by 4 bases and J by 10 bases, with 0 bases left in between. CDR3 protein: CASSAQYF. For the CDR3, the DNA is TGTGCCAGCAGTGCGCAGTATTTT.

Of note for this clonotype: Possible read error: a much larger clone is one base away. This chain uses TRBV28 with TRBJ2-3; D call uncertain. CDR1 and CDR2 from the germline V gene are MDHEN and SYDVKM. This CDR3 has 13 residues. The ends were cut back, 2 bases at V and 6 bases at J, with 9 bases in the middle. CDR3 sequence: CASSLRHGDTQYF. DNA for the CDR3: TGTGCCAGCAGTTTACGTCATGGCGATACGCAGTATTTT. Full variable domain (outside the CDR3, taken from reference TRBV28 and TRBJ2-3): DVKVTQSSRYLVKRTGEKVFLECVQDMDHENMFWYRQDPGLGLRLIYFSYDVKMKEKGDIPEGYSVSREKKERFSLILESASTNQTSMYLCASSLRHGDTQYFGPGTRLTVL.

This clonotype was seen ten or more times. This chain joins TRBV5-1 and TRBJ2-5, with 10 bases aligning to TRBD2. This CDR3 is 17 amino acids long. Germline V lookup: CDR1 SGHRS, CDR2 YFSETQ. V dropped 0 bases and J dropped 5; count of bases not matched to a gene: 10. CDR3 nucleotides: TGCGCCAGCAGCTTGGAGTCTAGCGGGAGCGCCCGGGAGACCCAGTACTTC. Its translation is CASSLESSGSARETQYF.

This clonotype showed up many times. This chain connects TRBV11-1 to TRBJ2-7, with D perhaps TRBD2 (5 bases). The CDR3 has 15 amino acids. Germline CDR1 is SGHAT and CDR2 is FQDESV (reference sequence). Trimming took 3 bases from V and 2 from J, leaving 14 bases between them. The CDR3 here is CASSFSSGVPYEQYF. DNA of the CDR3: TGTGCCAGCAGCTTTTCATCCGGGGTTCCCTACGAGCAGTACTTC.

This clonotype has only a few counts. Since a much larger clone is just one base distant, this may be a read error. V is TRBV20-1 and J is TRBJ2-3, with D perhaps TRBD2 (6 bases). CDR3 length equals 16 residues. V gave up 0 bases and J gave up 1 base, with 14 bases separating them. The germline V gene has CDR1 DFQATT and CDR2 SNEGSKA (reference sequence). CDR3 region: CSARDAGRGGTDTQYF. The CDR3 nucleotides are TGCAGTGCTAGAGATGCTGGGCGGGGAGGCACAGATACGCAGTATTTT.

This clonotype was seen repeatedly, ten times or more. V is TRBV7-3 and J is TRBJ1-1; D call uncertain. The CDR3 has 13 amino acids. V lost 1 base and J 3 bases, leaving 6 bases between the germline ends. Germline V lookup: CDR1 SGHTA, CDR2 FQGTGA. For the CDR3, the DNA is TGTGCCAGCAGCTTAAGACCGGACACTGAAGCTTTCTTT. Translating it yields CASSLRPDTEAFF.

This chain joins TRBV27 and TRBJ1-1; TRBD1 is a possible D gene (5 bases). Germline CDR1 reads MNHEY; CDR2 reads SMNVEV (reference sequence). Trimming took 7 bases from V and 1 from J, leaving 16 bases between them. This CDR3 region has 15 residues. Here the CDR3 reads CASIGAGSQNTEAFF. CDR3 nucleotide sequence: TGTGCCAGCATAGGGGCAGGAAGCCAGAACACTGAAGCTTTCTTT.

On this clonotype itself: A read error may be the cause here, since a much bigger clone is one base away. V and J are TRBV12-3 or TRBV12-4 and TRBJ2-4; 7 nucleotides match TRBD2. CDR3 length equals 18 residues. Trimming took 3 bases from V and 6 from J; bases not matched to a gene: 17. CDR3 DNA: TGTGCCAGCAGTTTGCCCCCTCGATGGGAGCGGGGTAGAAACATTCAGTACTTC. As protein: CASSLPPRWERGRNIQYF.

This clonotype occurred many times. The CDR3 protein is CASSSHMEAYNEQFF. The CDR3 region has the DNA TGTGCCAGCAGCTCGCACATGGAGGCCTACAATGAGCAGTTCTTC. The chain joins TRBV7-9 to TRBJ2-1; perhaps TRBD2 as D (5 bases). Germline V CDR1 and CDR2: SEHNR, FQNEAQ (reference sequence). CDR3 size: 15 residues. The V end was cut by 4 bases, the J end by 2 bases, with 12 bases between. Filled out from reference TRBV7-9 and TRBJ2-1, the complete variable domain reads DTGVSQNPRHKITKRGQNVTFRCDPISEHNRLYWYRQTLGQGPEFLTYFQNEAQLEKSRLLSDRFSAERPKGSFSTLEIQRTEQGDSAMYLCASSSHMEAYNEQFFGPGTRLTVL.

The CDR3 region is CASSFSGRAGELFF. In DNA, the CDR3 is TGTGCCAGCAGCTTTAGCGGGAGGGCCGGGGAGCTGTTTTTT. The chain recombines TRBV7-3 with TRBJ2-2; 11 nucleotides line up with TRBD2. The CDR3 covers 14 residues. Germline CDR1 SGHTA, CDR2 FQGTGA. Unmatched junction bases numbered 0, after V lost 3 bases and J lost 6 bases.

This clonotype appeared many times. This chain uses TRBV20-1 with TRBJ2-7; D not resolved. The CDR3 extends over 12 amino acids. Trimming cost V 6 bases and J 2 bases, with 11 bases left between them. Germline assignment: CDR1 DFQATT and CDR2 SNEGSKA (reference sequence). CDR3 protein: CSADLGPYEQYF. For the CDR3, the DNA is TGCAGTGCGGACCTAGGGCCCTACGAGCAGTACTTC.

This clonotype came up once. The junction does not match germline at one end; this may be a read error. V usage is TRBV5-1 and J usage is TRBJ1-4; TRBD1 might be the D (5 bases). Germline V gene sequence: CDR1 SGHRS, CDR2 YFSETQ. The CDR3 runs 16 residues. The CDR3 here is CASRLGETVNNEKLFF. The CDR3 DNA reads as TGCGCCAGCAGGTTGGGGGAAACAGTGAATAATGAAAAACTGTTTTTT.

The rearrangement uses TRBV20-1 and TRBJ2-5; TRBD2 matches 8 bases. Trimming removed 6 bases from V and 0 bases from J; junction bases left unmatched: 15. Germline V lookup: CDR1 DFQATT, CDR2 SNEGSKA (reference sequence). There are 17 residues in the CDR3. The CDR3 region is CSAAGSSGTPHQETQYF. CDR3 DNA: TGCAGTGCGGCGGGTAGTAGCGGGACCCCCCACCAAGAGACCCAGTACTTC.

This clonotype was observed many times. This chain joins TRBV6-5 and TRBJ2-1; 14 bases line up with TRBD2. The CDR3 length is 19 residues. J lost 8 bases, V lost 5 bases, and 17 bases had no gene match. Germline V gives CDR1 MNHEY, CDR2 SVGAGI. DNA of the CDR3: TGTGCCAGCAGTGGACCGACTAGCGGGAGGGCTCCGAAACAGTATGAGCAGTTCTTC. This gives the protein CASSGPTSGRAPKQYEQFF.

Comment on this clonotype: A much larger clonotype is one base distant, so this may be a read error. Since the CDR3 does not end with the conserved phenylalanine or tryptophan, this likely comes from a read error. The rearrangement uses TRBV6-5 and TRBJ2-7; the match to TRBD2 covers 8 bases. The V gene's germline CDR1 is MNHEY and CDR2 SVGAGI. There are 13 residues in the CDR3. Germline trimming cut 7 bases from V and 2 bases from J; bases unmatched to any gene: 4. CDR3 loop: CASMAGGAYEQYL. CDR3 coding DNA: TGTGCCAGCATGGCGGGGGGCGCCTACGAGCAGTACCTC.

This clonotype was detected ten times or more. The chain recombines TRBV19 with TRBJ2-7, with TRBD2 matching 7 bases. This CDR3 region has 15 residues. V was pared by 1 base and J by 4 bases, with 7 bases of the junction left unmatched. Germline CDR1 and CDR2: LNHDA and SQIVND (reference sequence). CDR3 sequence reads: CASSIGLGRRYEQYF. CDR3 bases: TGTGCCAGTAGTATAGGTCTCGGGAGGAGGTACGAGCAGTACTTC.

This clonotype was seen at least ten times. This sequence joins TRBV6-5 and TRBJ2-7, with 11 bases identical to TRBD1. J was trimmed by 2 bases and V by 7 bases; bases with no gene match: 7. The CDR3 sequence is 15 residues long. The germline CDR1 and CDR2 sequences are MNHEY and SVGAGI. The CDR3 DNA reads TGTGCCAGCAAACACTCGGGACAGGGGGCCTACGAGCAGTACTTC. This gives the protein CASKHSGQGAYEQYF.

This clonotype was detected ten times or more. The V call is TRBV20-1, the J call TRBJ2-1; D not resolved. The germline V gene has CDR1 DFQATT and CDR2 SNEGSKA (reference sequence). The CDR3 has 17 amino acids. V lost 0 bases to trimming and J lost 0 bases, with 15 bases between them. This chain's CDR3 is CSARDSAAWSSYNEQFF. The CDR3 DNA sequence: TGCAGTGCTAGAGATTCGGCGGCTTGGAGCTCCTACAATGAGCAGTTCTTC.

This clonotype has just one count. This may be a read error: a much more frequent sequence differs by one nucleotide. This rearrangement joins TRBV6-6 to TRBJ2-5; 12 nucleotides agree with TRBD2. The CDR3 contains 17 residues. Germline values: CDR1 MNHNY, CDR2 SVGAGI (reference sequence). The CDR3 sequence: CASSHSASGRAGEAQYF. The CDR3 DNA reads as TGTGCCAGCAGTCACTCGGCTAGCGGGAGGGCGGGAGAGGCCCAGTACTTC.

This clonotype has only a few counts. The V call is TRBV20-1, the J call TRBJ1-6; 11 bases are shared with TRBD1. Germline CDR1 and CDR2: DFQATT and SNEGSKA (reference sequence). The CDR3 contains 13 residues. V shed 5 bases, J shed 7 bases, and the junction held 1 base outside the gene matches. In DNA, the CDR3 is TGCAGTGCTGGGACAGGGGGAAATTCACCCCTCCACTTT. Amino acids: CSAGTGGNSPLHF.

V usage is TRBV4-1 and J usage is TRBJ1-5; D is uncertain. The length of the CDR3 is 17 residues. V was shortened by 4 bases and J by 0 bases, with 16 bases between the two germline ends. Germline-derived CDR1 and CDR2 are MGHRA and YSYEKL. The CDR3 sequence is CASSPPNGELSNQPQHF. CDR3 in DNA: TGCGCCAGCAGCCCACCTAATGGGGAGCTTAGCAATCAGCCCCAGCATTTT.

This clonotype has ten or more counts. V is TRBV20-1 and J is TRBJ1-4; D possibly corresponds to TRBD1 (5 bases). CDR1 is DFQATT and CDR2 is SNEGSKA in the germline V gene (reference sequence). This CDR3 spans 17 amino acids. Trimming left V 6 bases short and J 7 bases short, with 27 bases between. The CDR3 DNA sequence: TGCAGTGCCATAGATAGTGGACCTCGGGGACGAGGTGAAAAACTGTTTTTT. Its protein is CSAIDSGPRGRGEKLFF.

The genes are TRBV10-3 and TRBJ1-6, with D maybe TRBD1 (6 bases). The CDR3 has 13 amino acids. Germline CDR1 is ENHRY and CDR2 is SYGVKD. V was pared by 7 bases and J by 13 bases, with 17 bases between. This CDR3 is CAIKREGGFPLHF. The CDR3 nucleotides read TGTGCCATCAAACGGGAGGGGGGCTTCCCCCTCCACTTT.